This is a list of T cell receptor beta chains from one sample in a study of T cells in localized non-small cell lung cancer. Sequencing was performed with immunoSEQ multiplex PCR; in TCRdb, only in-frame clones are kept and a portion is missing. The sample comprises under 35,000 clones, nearly 90% of which are singletons, and under 5% rests with the top ten. The specimen comprised peripheral blood mononuclear cells, sampled before any cancer treatment. All receptors come from a woman aged 40-75 years with stage III lung adenocarcinoma. CDR3s include the opening cysteine and the closing phenylalanine or tryptophan. The order of the fields is D gene, V gene, CDR3 protein. A D gene is named only where the DNA matches it firmly.

D: TRBD1; V: TRBV2; CDR3: CASRPGGGKNIQYF
D: NA; V: TRBV7-2; CDR3: CASSQDRYEQYF
D: TRBD2; V: TRBV6-5; CDR3: CASRWTSGFYEQYF
D: NA; V: TRBV7-9; CDR3: CASSLDPGDTQYF
D: NA; V: TRBV11-1; CDR3: CASSHDNEQFF
D: TRBD1; V: TRBV6-1; CDR3: CASSEGVGLQGEQYF
D: TRBD2; V: TRBV4-1; CDR3: CASSQGLAENTQYF
D: NA; V: TRBV5-6; CDR3: CASSLYPEQFF
D: TRBD1; V: TRBV10-3; CDR3: CAISELGQGARGYTF
D: TRBD1; V: TRBV19; CDR3: CASNKQGGTDTQYF
D: TRBD1; V: TRBV7-3; CDR3: CASSSNPPTGGNYGYTF
D: NA; V: TRBV4-3; CDR3: CASSRREGRAYGYTF
D: NA; V: TRBV6-5; CDR3: CASRRAANTEAFF
D: NA; V: TRBV4-2; CDR3: CASSQGVVLEGQPQHF
D: TRBD2; V: TRBV5-1; CDR3: CASSSTSGLYNEQFF
D: NA; V: TRBV2; CDR3: CASKLETTDTQYF
D: NA; V: TRBV5-1; CDR3: CASSLSPGGNIQYF
D: TRBD1; V: TRBV27; CDR3: CASSSRYRDRGRKLFF
D: NA; V: TRBV2; CDR3: CASSEDHNSGANVLTF
D: NA; V: TRBV6-1; CDR3: CASSEGEGVAETQYF
D: TRBD1; V: TRBV29-1; CDR3: CSVGTGSTDTQYF
D: NA; V: TRBV28; CDR3: CASSLAGPSGANVLTF
D: NA; V: TRBV19; CDR3: CASSIAENTGELFF
D: NA; V: TRBV5-5; CDR3: CASSLYGQINEKLFF
D: TRBD2; V: TRBV6-6; CDR3: CASLSVGRGGREQFF
D: NA; V: TRBV7-2; CDR3: CASSYKLGGGADTQYF
D: NA; V: TRBV27; CDR3: CASSRREGDQAFF
D: NA; V: TRBV6-6; CDR3: CASSYFARRSEAFF
D: NA; V: TRBV7-3; CDR3: CASSSPLGGTSGANVLTF
D: TRBD2; V: TRBV4-2; CDR3: CASSHTSGAPGTGELFF
D: NA; V: TRBV5-4; CDR3: CASGGANYGYTF
D: NA; V: TRBV11-2; CDR3: CASSLEAGTTYEQYF
D: NA; V: TRBV21-1; CDR3: CASSRGQGDQETQYF
D: NA; V: TRBV6-1; CDR3: CASSERQRATNVLTF
D: NA; V: TRBV30; CDR3: CAWSTGPNEKLFF
D: NA; V: TRBV7-2; CDR3: CASSPQRTNTEAFF
D: TRBD1; V: TRBV29-1; CDR3: CSVKGRTGDDEKLFF
D: TRBD2; V: TRBV6-1; CDR3: CASSETSGRVNTQYF
D: TRBD1; V: TRBV11-2; CDR3: CASSLGQGNEQYF
D: NA; V: TRBV15; CDR3: CATSRGGQDQPQHF
D: TRBD2; V: TRBV4-2; CDR3: CASSQELAGLSSYEQYF
D: NA; V: TRBV6-5; CDR3: CASSYPGLKEDQPQHF
D: TRBD1; V: TRBV6-6; CDR3: CASSFTSGTGGIVAFF
D: NA; V: TRBV6-5; CDR3: CASSYSGSNQPQHF
D: TRBD2; V: TRBV6-4; CDR3: CACPSKGERLAGGLPYEQYF
D: NA; V: TRBV6-6; CDR3: CASSRSPWESYEQYF
D: NA; V: TRBV15; CDR3: CATSQEGNYGYTF
D: NA; V: TRBV15; CDR3: CATSGLGGRGNTQYF
D: TRBD1; V: TRBV5-6; CDR3: CASSSEGTGSEKLFF
D: TRBD1; V: TRBV2; CDR3: CASSDSGTGNEQYF
D: NA; V: TRBV2; CDR3: CASSLGRKETQYF
D: TRBD1; V: TRBV5-6; CDR3: CASSLLGTGITGELFF
D: NA; V: TRBV9; CDR3: CASSGLFGPTPTYEQYF
D: NA; V: TRBV7-8; CDR3: CASSLEEGVKQYF
D: NA; V: TRBV5-1; CDR3: CASSLSPGTYEQYF
D: TRBD1; V: TRBV29-1; CDR3: CSAPGQGNTGELFF
D: NA; V: TRBV15; CDR3: CATDRPAFSYF
D: NA; V: TRBV5-4; CDR3: CASSLASGTRQETQYF
D: NA; V: TRBV7-2; CDR3: CASSVDRFQNIQYF